The present TCR beta chain was sequenced within a study of cytomegalovirus exposure and HLA in healthy donors. Use of 60 Vbeta and 13 Jbeta primers characterized the PCR. Authors' methods: An analysis that came later counted 80 million or so unique TCR beta chains, approximately 10 million shared. Method: immunoSEQ multiplex PCR; TCRdb's copy keeps in-frame clones and lacks some. V, J and clone size were drawn from that table, and D and trimming were deduced from the DNA. This sample's table has approximately 170,000 clones. Turning to this clone: Its specificity is unknown.

Findings and caveats of the study: In an earlier analysis, most TCR beta V segments were productive about 87% or about 30% of the time. The study designated 150 or so TCR beta chains cytomegalovirus-associated.

V lost 1 base to trimming and J lost 4 bases; unmatched junction nucleotides: 7. The germline V gene encodes CDR1 LGHNA and CDR2 YNFKEQ. The CDR3 covers 16 residues. The specimen was PBMCs. The genes are TRBV4-2 and TRBJ1-1; 9 positions agree with TRBD1. This clonotype originated in a woman under 30 in good health and CMV-seropositive. Written as DNA, the CDR3 is TGTGCCAGCAGCCAAGGTAGGACAGGGGTTCCCACTGAAGCTTTCTTT. This translates into CASSQGRTGVPTEAFF.